This T cell receptor beta chain was sequenced during a study of radiation and T cells in renal cell carcinoma. The time point: blood 2 weeks post-SBRT. As to treatment: 15 Gy SBRT to primary tumor, nephrectomy 4 weeks later. V trimming: 8 bases; J trimming: 5 bases; junction bases outside the gene matches: 14. Per the germline V gene, CDR1 is MDHEN and CDR2 is SYDVKM. The CDR3 has 16 residues. Here immunoSEQ multiplex PCR was the method, and the copy in TCRdb shows in-frame clones only, minus some. The table shows roughly 130,000 clones, with 88% occurring only once. The chain couples TRBV28 to TRBJ1-5; 8 bases match TRBD1. The source material was blood, sampled from a patient whose treatment included radiotherapy and nephrectomy. The TCR comes from a woman in her 70s with renal cell carcinoma. The CDR3 nucleotides read TGTGCCAGCCCACCAGGAGACAGGGGTCCCTATCAGCCCCAGCATTTT. Amino acid sequence: CASPPGDRGPYQPQHF.